This entry concerns a single T cell receptor (beta chain). What it binds is not known. The sample belongs to a study of cytomegalovirus exposure and HLA in healthy donors. Findings and caveats of the study: Earlier analysis found most TCR beta V segments productive about 87% or about 30% of the time. Reports state that TCR beta sequences accurately predicted most subjects' HLA-A and HLA-B alleles. The study listed 164 cytomegalovirus-associated TCR beta chains. In vitro, three CMV-associated chains proved specific for CMV antigens.

The PCR employed 60 Vbeta primers together with 13 Jbeta primers. Sequencing was performed with immunoSEQ multiplex PCR; in TCRdb, only in-frame clones are kept and a portion is missing. In the table there are more than 140,000 clones, around 65% of which are singletons. This TCR was sampled from a young woman in good health and CMV-seropositive. Sequencing used PBMCs.

Here the CDR3 DNA reads TGTGCCACCCCCGCTTTACGCGTCGACTACGAGCAGTACTTC. Its protein product is CATPALRVDYEQYF. The chain combines TRBV5-6 with TRBJ2-7; no definite D call. Germline assignment: CDR1 SGHDT and CDR2 YYEEEE. The CDR3 is 14 amino acids. V was trimmed by 9 bases and J by 3 bases, leaving 19 bases between them.